This T cell receptor beta chain derives from a study of blood T cell repertoires in COVID-19. Turning to the study itself: Acute and convalescent COVID-19 specimens originated in the United States, Italy and Spain. Nucleic acid was either cDNA or gDNA, and it came from T cells, B-cell-depleted T cells, or PBMCs.

A Seattle source enrolled patients during active infection and followed them longitudinally. The J segment lost 3 bases and the V segment lost 5 bases, leaving 4 bases of the junction unmatched. This CDR3 region has 15 residues. CDR1 and CDR2 (germline): KGHDR, SFDVKD. Authors' methods: Estimated nucleated cell counts came from reference gene primer amplification. Sequenced by immunoSEQ multiplex PCR; TCRdb stores in-frame clones only, minus some. For V, J and clone size, that table is used; D and trimming come from the DNA. This table holds around 46,000 clones, approximately 85% found once. The chain has TRBV24-1 and TRBJ2-5; 11 positions match TRBD1. The TCR originated in a woman of 80 years or more with COVID-19, enrolled during active disease. Sample: peripheral blood. CDR3: CATSGGDRGKETQYF. The CDR3 DNA reads TGTGCCACCAGTGGGGGGGACAGGGGGAAAGAGACCCAGTACTTC.